A selection of T cell receptor beta chains follows, all from one sample in a study of post-analysis software for immune sequencing data. In TCRdb, the PCR reads were re-called with MiXCR into one record per CDR3 protein. The profile shows 750,000 to 900,000 distinct CDR3 sequences, 46% of them singletons. The source material was blood. Every receptor here comes from a girl aged 10-17 years with multiple sclerosis. CDR3s include the opening cysteine and the closing phenylalanine or tryptophan. The D gene is left open where the match is weak. Not all rows give a size; the values are once, few, many and, for expanded clones, a class.

TRBV6-1	TRBJ2-7	NA	NA	TGTGCCAGCAAAAACAGACTGGCGTCGAGCTCCTACGAGCAGTACTTC	CASKNRLASSSYEQYF
TRBV27	TRBJ2-7	NA	TRBD2	TGTGCCAGCAGTTTATCGAAAACTAGCGGGGGCAACTACGAGCAGTACTTC	CASSLSKTSGGNYEQYF
TRBV27	TRBJ2-3	few	TRBD2	TGTGCCAGCAGTTTTTTACTAGCGGGAACCACAGATACGCAGTATTTT	CASSFLLAGTTDTQYF
TRBV27	TRBJ2-7	NA	NA	TGTGCCAGCAGTTGGTGGGGGTTGGGGCCCTACGAGCAGTACTTC	CASSWWGLGPYEQYF
TRBV10-3	TRBJ1-4	NA	NA	TGTGCCATCGGGACCGGTGCAACTAATGAAAAACTGTTTTTT	CAIGTGATNEKLFF
TRBV20-1	TRBJ2-3	NA	TRBD2	TGCAGTGCTAGAGGGGCTAGCGGGAGGCAAGATACGCAGTATTTT	CSARGASGRQDTQYF
TRBV14	TRBJ2-3	few	NA	TGTGCCAGCAGCCAAGACTACACAGATACGCAGTATTTT	CASSQDYTDTQYF
TRBV4-2	TRBJ2-4	few	NA	TGTGCCAGCAGCCCCGAGAGAACTCTAGCCAAAAACATTCAGTACTTC	CASSPERTLAKNIQYF
TRBV2	TRBJ2-5	few	TRBD2	TGTGCCAGCACCGAAGGCCTAGCGGGAGCCCTTGAAGAGACCCAGTACTTC	CASTEGLAGALEETQYF
TRBV24-1	TRBJ1-5	NA	TRBD1	TGTGCCACCAGTGATGGACAGGGGGCAGTTCAGCCCCAGCATTTT	CATSDGQGAVQPQHF
TRBV12-3/TRBV12-4	TRBJ1-2	few	NA	TGTGCCAGCAGTTTAATCCCGGACAACTATGGCTACACCTTC	CASSLIPDNYGYTF
TRBV12-3/TRBV12-4	TRBJ2-3	few	NA	TGTGCCAGCAGATCCCTTCCCAATACGCAGTATTTT	CASRSLPNTQYF
TRBV20-1	TRBJ2-5	few	TRBD2	TGCAGTGCCAGGTCCCCTAGCGGGAGGGGAGAGACCCAGTACTTC	CSARSPSGRGETQYF
TRBV20-1	TRBJ1-2	NA	NA	TGCAGTGCTAGAGGACACCCTAACTATGGCTACACCTTC	CSARGHPNYGYTF
TRBV7-9	TRBJ1-1	once	NA	TGTGCCAGCAGTTCGGCCTCGGGGGCTTTCTTT	CASSSASGAFF
TRBV6-5	TRBJ2-2	once	NA	TGTGCCAGCACGGAATATTTCCTGAACACCGGGGAGCTGTTTTTT	CASTEYFLNTGELFF
TRBV11-2	TRBJ2-7	NA	NA	TGTGCCAGCAGCCCGGGGGAATTCAATTACGAGCAGTACTTC	CASSPGEFNYEQYF
TRBV7-3	TRBJ2-5	once	NA	TGTGCCAGCAGCTTAAATCTGGCCTCTCGGGAGACCCAGTACTTC	CASSLNLASRETQYF
TRBV20-1	TRBJ1-5	NA	TRBD1	TGCAGTGCTAGAGACACGGACAGGGGCCCGGTGGGCAATCAGCCCCAGCATTTT	CSARDTDRGPVGNQPQHF
TRBV12-3/TRBV12-4	TRBJ1-2	NA	TRBD1	TGTGCCAGCAGTTCCACGAGGGGGACAGATAACTATGGCTACACCTTC	CASSSTRGTDNYGYTF
TRBV2	TRBJ1-2	NA	NA	TGTGCCAGCAGTGAAAATGGGTCCGAGGGCTACACCTTC	CASSENGSEGYTF
TRBV20-1	TRBJ2-7	NA	NA	TGCAGTGCTTCCACAGGCGCGGGGTGGGACGAGCAGTACTTC	CSASTGAGWDEQYF
TRBV20-1	TRBJ2-1	few	NA	TGCAGTGCCCTCGAGACTGGCTCACCTGAGCAGTTCTTC	CSALETGSPEQFF
TRBV7-2	TRBJ2-7	NA	TRBD2	TGTGCCAGCAGCACTGGTGAGGTGGGACTAGCGGGAGTGGAGCAGTACTTC	CASSTGEVGLAGVEQYF
TRBV12-3/TRBV12-4	TRBJ2-4	NA	NA	TGTGCCAGCAGTTCGGGTGGCGACATTCAGTACTTC	CASSSGGDIQYF
TRBV24-1	TRBJ1-5	NA	NA	TGTGCCACCCGTGGCCATAGCAATCAGCCCCAGCATTTT	CATRGHSNQPQHF
TRBV13	TRBJ2-7	NA	NA	TGTGCCAGCAGCTGGTTCGGGGCAGGGGACTACGAGCAGTACTTC	CASSWFGAGDYEQYF
TRBV20-1	TRBJ2-5	NA	NA	TGCAGTGCCCGGACAGCGAAGGGTGAGACCCAGTACTTC	CSARTAKGETQYF
TRBV7-6	TRBJ2-3	NA	TRBD2	TGTGCCAGCAGTCACAAGACTAGCGGGAGCACAGATACGCAGTATTTT	CASSHKTSGSTDTQYF
TRBV7-9	TRBJ1-2	NA	NA	TGTGCCAGCAGCTTTCCCTCCCCCCGGGATGAGGGGGACTATGGCTACACCTTC	CASSFPSPRDEGDYGYTF
TRBV7-9	TRBJ1-2	NA	TRBD1	TGTGCCAGCAGCGCCAGGGACAGTGCCGAATTTGGCTATGGCTACACCTTC	CASSARDSAEFGYGYTF
TRBV7-9	TRBJ2-2	NA	NA	TGTGCCAGCAGCTTAGATGGATCGGGGAGCACCGGGGAGCTGTTTTTT	CASSLDGSGSTGELFF
TRBV25-1	TRBJ2-1	NA	TRBD2	TGTGCCAGCGGGAGACTAGCGGGAGGGCCATACAATGAGCAGTTCTTC	CASGRLAGGPYNEQFF
TRBV7-9	TRBJ2-7	many	NA	TGTGCCAGCAGCTTGGGCAGGGACGAGCAGTACTTC	CASSLGRDEQYF
TRBV20-1	TRBJ2-5	NA	NA	TGCAGTGCGAAGCGGGCAAAAGAGACCCAGTACTTC	CSAKRAKETQYF
TRBV20-1	TRBJ2-1	NA	NA	TGCAGTGCTTCTCAATGGGAGGCCTACAATGAGCAGTTCTTC	CSASQWEAYNEQFF
TRBV29-1	TRBJ2-7	NA	NA	TGCAGCGTTAAGGCAGGAAAGTATGAGCAGTACTTC	CSVKAGKYEQYF
TRBV20-1	TRBJ1-5	NA	TRBD1	TGCAGTGCAAACCCGGACAGGGGCAATCAGCCCCAGCATTTT	CSANPDRGNQPQHF
TRBV12-3/TRBV12-4	TRBJ2-7	NA	TRBD2	TGTGCCAGCAGTACCTTCGGGGGGGCTTACGAGCAGTACTTC	CASSTFGGAYEQYF
TRBV5-1	TRBJ1-1	NA	TRBD1	TGCGCCAGCAGCTTAAGAGGGGGCATCGAAGCTTTCTTT	CASSLRGGIEAFF
TRBV7-2	TRBJ2-7	few	TRBD1	TGTGCCAGCAGCTTAGGCTGGGACAGGGGAACCTACGAGCAGTACTTC	CASSLGWDRGTYEQYF
TRBV7-9	TRBJ1-5	few	NA	TGTGCCAGCAGCCGGGAGTCTCAGCCCCAGCATTTT	CASSRESQPQHF
TRBV29-1	TRBJ2-5	many	TRBD1	TGCAGCGTTCGAATTCAGGGACAGGGGGAGGGGGAGACCCAGTACTTC	CSVRIQGQGEGETQYF
TRBV6-1	TRBJ2-3	NA	NA	TGTGCCAGCACCCGGACACCCACAGATACGCAGTATTTT	CASTRTPTDTQYF
TRBV29-1	TRBJ2-7	few	TRBD2	TGCAGCGTGGAGGGACTAGCGGGAGTAGAGTCCTACAATGAGCAGTACTTC	CSVEGLAGVESYNEQYF
TRBV6-5	TRBJ2-1	many	TRBD1	TGTGCCAGCAGCCCGGGACAGCGGTACAATGAGCAGTTCTTC	CASSPGQRYNEQFF
TRBV7-3	TRBJ2-1	NA	TRBD2	TGTGCCAGCAGCTTAAACGCGGGAGCCTACAATGAGCAGTTCTTC	CASSLNAGAYNEQFF
TRBV6-6	TRBJ2-3	NA	TRBD1	TGTGCCAGCAGACGAGGACAGGGGCGGGGAGATACGCAGTATTTT	CASRRGQGRGDTQYF
TRBV9	TRBJ2-7	NA	NA	TGTGCCAGCAGCGCCGGCCCCGACAGGACCTACGAGCAGTACTTC	CASSAGPDRTYEQYF
TRBV6-5	TRBJ1-2	NA	NA	TGTGCCAGCAGTTACTCAGCGGCATCAACCAGGTCCTATGACTACACCTTC	CASSYSAASTRSYDYTF
TRBV24-1	TRBJ1-1	NA	NA	TGTGCCACCAGGACCACCTCCGTTGGCACTGAAGCTTTCTTT	CATRTTSVGTEAFF
TRBV20-1	TRBJ2-7	NA	TRBD2	TGCAGTGCTAGAGATCTTTTAGCGGGAACCTACGAGCAGTACTTC	CSARDLLAGTYEQYF
TRBV5-8	TRBJ2-4	NA	NA	TGTGCCAGCAGCTTGGAGGGTTGGGACATTCAGTACTTC	CASSLEGWDIQYF
TRBV2	TRBJ2-3	NA	NA	TGTGCCAGCAGGAGCCCGGGACTTGACACAGATACGCAGTATTTT	CASRSPGLDTDTQYF
TRBV11-2	TRBJ2-1	NA	TRBD2	TGTGCCAGCAGCTTAGTCGGGACTAGCGGGACCCCATCCTACAATGAGCAGTTCTTC	CASSLVGTSGTPSYNEQFF
TRBV12-3/TRBV12-4	TRBJ1-6	few	NA	TGTGCCAGCAGCCTACAGGGTTTGGGAAATTCACCCCTCCACTTT	CASSLQGLGNSPLHF
TRBV20-1	TRBJ2-6	few	TRBD1	TGCAGTGCTGGGACAGGGGGTACTGGGGCCAACGTCCTGACTTTC	CSAGTGGTGANVLTF